This passage covers 28 T cell receptor beta chains from one sample sequenced in a study of shared T cell receptors in the human thymus. Using immunoSEQ multiplex PCR, the repertoire was profiled, and TCRdb retains in-frame clones only, with some absent. The sample holds hundreds of thousands of clones; 95% are singletons and the top ten take roughly 0.02%. Sequenced input: thymocytes. The receptors were gathered from a human donor.

The chain links TRBV7-9 to TRBJ1-1; TRBD1 aligns across 9 bases. This CDR3 comprises 17 residues. Germline assignment: CDR1 SEHNR and CDR2 FQNEAQ (reference sequence). The V and J ends lost 1 base and 2 bases, in that order; junction bases with no gene match: 8. The CDR3: CASSLGDRAMGNTEAFF. DNA of the CDR3: TGTGCCAGCAGCTTAGGGGACAGGGCAATGGGAAACACTGAAGCTTTCTTT.

The chain has TRBV20-1 and TRBJ1-2; D gene unclear. This CDR3 region has 11 residues. The germline V gene has CDR1 DFQATT and CDR2 SNEGSKA (reference sequence). Trimming stripped 7 bases from V and 7 bases from J, with 13 bases between. CDR3: CSETPLLGYTF. The CDR3 bases are TGCAGTGAAACTCCACTCCTTGGCTACACCTTC.

This clone occurred once. This chain joins TRBV30 and TRBJ2-7; possible D gene TRBD2, 6 bases. The V end lost 1 base, the J end lost 4 bases, and 11 bases lay between the germline ends. This CDR3 region has 13 residues. CDR1 GTSNPN and CDR2 SVGIG come from the germline V gene (reference sequence). CDR3 DNA sequence: TGTGCCTGGAGTGACGGGAGTCTTTACGAGCAGTACTTC. It encodes CAWSDGSLYEQYF.

The CDR3 loop is CATSRVGGLALYNEQFF. The DNA of the CDR3 is TGTGCCACCAGCAGAGTGGGGGGACTAGCTCTCTACAATGAGCAGTTCTTC. This chain connects TRBV15 to TRBJ2-1; 9 nucleotides agree with TRBD2. This CDR3 contains 17 residues. Germline lookup yields CDR1 LNHNV and CDR2 YYDKDF (reference sequence). J lost 3 bases, V lost 1 base, and 7 bases had no gene match.

This chain connects TRBV30 to TRBJ1-3; 7 nucleotides agree with TRBD1. With 1 base clipped from V and 7 bases from J, the junction kept 10 bases outside the gene matches. The CDR3 length is 15 residues. CDR1 is GTSNPN and CDR2 is SVGIG in the germline V gene (reference sequence). CDR3 region: CAWSETGNLMNTIYF. The CDR3 coding sequence is TGTGCCTGGAGTGAGACAGGGAACCTCATGAACACCATATATTTT. The full variable domain, in which reference TRBV30 and TRBJ1-3 provide the parts outside the CDR3, is SQTIHQWPATLVQPVGSPLSLECTVEGTSNPNLYWYRQAAGRGLQLLFYSVGIGQISSEVPQNLSASRPQDRQFILSSKKLLLSDSGFYLCAWSETGNLMNTIYFGEGSWLTVV.

V gene TRBV5-1 combines with J gene TRBJ2-7; D ambiguous. Trimming pared 0 bases from V and 3 bases from J, leaving 7 bases between. The V gene's germline CDR1 is SGHRS and CDR2 YFSETQ. CDR3 length equals 13 residues. The CDR3 loop reads CASSLDTGYEQYF. For the CDR3, the DNA is TGCGCCAGCAGCTTGGATACGGGCTACGAGCAGTACTTC. The full variable domain, completed using reference TRBV5-1 and TRBJ2-7, is KAGVTQTPRYLIKTRGQQVTLSCSPISGHRSVSWYQQTPGQGLQFLFEYFSETQRNKGNFPGRFSGRQFSNSRSEMNVSTLELGDSALYLCASSLDTGYEQYFGPGTRLTVT.

The chain joins TRBV15 to TRBJ2-7, with 9 bases matching TRBD2. The junction had 6 bases not matched to a gene; V was cut back by 1 base and J by 2 bases. Germline CDR1 LNHNV, CDR2 YYDKDF (reference sequence). The CDR3 is made up of 16 amino acids. The CDR3 DNA sequence: TGTGCCACCAGCAGAGGGGTAGCGGGAGCCCCCTACGAGCAGTACTTC. Protein sequence: CATSRGVAGAPYEQYF. The whole variable domain, remainder taken from reference TRBV15 and TRBJ2-7, is DAMVIQNPRYQVTQFGKPVTLSCSQTLNHNVMYWYQQKSSQAPKLLFHYYDKDFNNEADTPDNFQSRRPNTSFCFLDIRSPGLGDTAMYLCATSRGVAGAPYEQYFGPGTRLTVT.

The V gene is TRBV2, the J gene TRBJ2-3, with 9 bases lining up with TRBD2. CDR3 length: 18 amino acids. Germline-derived CDR1 and CDR2 are SNHLY and FYNNEI. V dropped 6 bases and J dropped 1; count of bases not matched to a gene: 14. The CDR3 here is CASSPTSGLRHRTDTQYF. The CDR3 nucleotides read TGTGCCAGCAGCCCGACTAGCGGCCTACGGCACCGCACAGATACGCAGTATTTT.

The chain recombines TRBV10-3 with TRBJ2-1, with 12 bases identical to TRBD2. Germline V gives CDR1 ENHRY, CDR2 SYGVKD. This CDR3 region has 19 residues. V trimming: 5 bases; J trimming: 0 bases; junction bases outside the gene matches: 11. As DNA, the CDR3 is TGTGCCATCAGTCGTAGACTAGCGGGAGACCCGAGCTCCTACAATGAGCAGTTCTTC. Amino acid sequence: CAISRRLAGDPSSYNEQFF.

This rearrangement joins TRBV7-6 to TRBJ1-3, with D uncertain. This CDR3 is 16 amino acids long. The germline CDR1 and CDR2 sequences are SGHVS and FNYEAQ. Trimming pared 1 base from V and 0 bases from J, leaving 10 bases between. The CDR3 loop reads CASSLGRARSGNTIYF. Written as DNA, the CDR3 is TGTGCCAGCAGCTTAGGTAGGGCCCGCTCTGGAAACACCATATATTTT.

A single count supports this clone. V and J are TRBV27 and TRBJ2-3; a possible D gene is TRBD2 (6 bases). The V gene lost 5 bases and the J gene lost 1 base, with 10 bases spanning the gap. CDR1 and CDR2 from the germline V gene are MNHEY and SMNVEV (reference sequence). The CDR3 sequence is 14 residues long. CDR3 amino acids: CASSPSSGTDTQYF. As DNA, the CDR3 is TGTGCCAGCAGTCCCTCTAGCGGCACAGATACGCAGTATTTT.

The chain employs TRBV27 and TRBJ2-1, with 12 bases fitting TRBD2. The CDR3 covers 17 residues. The ends lost 4 bases at V and 5 bases at J; junction bases unmatched: 9. The germline gives CDR1 MNHEY, CDR2 SMNVEV (reference sequence). The CDR3 coding sequence is TGTGCCAGCAGTTCCTCGAGACTAGCGGGAGAACACAATGAGCAGTTCTTC. Translation: CASSSSRLAGEHNEQFF.

The sample holds a few counts of this clone. The chain recombines TRBV27 with TRBJ1-5; 10 positions match TRBD1. Germline CDR1 reads MNHEY; CDR2 reads SMNVEV (reference sequence). The V segment lost 7 bases and the J segment 5 bases; nucleotides outside the gene matches: 5. The CDR3 covers 14 residues. CDR3 amino acids: CASIVGTGDQPQHF. DNA of the CDR3: TGTGCCAGCATTGTTGGGACAGGGGATCAGCCCCAGCATTTT.

The V gene is TRBV28, the J gene TRBJ1-3; maybe TRBD1 (5 bases). This CDR3 is built from 16 residues. Trimming took off 4 bases at V and 0 bases at J, with 13 bases between the two ends. Germline CDR1 and CDR2: MDHEN and SYDVKM. The CDR3 coding sequence is TGTGCCAGCAGTTCACCGGGACGGAGCTCTGGAAACACCATATATTTT. It is translated as CASSSPGRSSGNTIYF.

The chain uses TRBV14 and TRBJ1-2; D is perhaps TRBD1 (5 bases). V dropped 1 base and J dropped 6 bases, with 18 bases sitting between them. Germline lookup yields CDR1 SGHDN and CDR2 FVKESK. CDR3 length: 16 residues. CDR3 loop: CASSQVGEGGENGYTF. CDR3 nucleotide sequence: TGTGCCAGCAGCCAAGTGGGGGAGGGAGGTGAGAATGGCTACACCTTC.

The chain couples TRBV28 to TRBJ1-4, with no clear D. In germline, CDR1 is MDHEN, CDR2 SYDVKM. The CDR3 sequence is 16 residues long. Trimming stripped 7 bases from V and 8 bases from J, with 23 bases between. DNA of the CDR3: TGTGCCAGCACGATCAAAGCGATCAACCGCCAAGAAAAACTGTTTTTT. The encoded protein is CASTIKAINRQEKLFF.

V is TRBV11-2 and J is TRBJ1-4; maybe TRBD1 (6 bases). CDR3 size: 14 residues. Trimming shortened V by 5 bases and J by 10 bases, and 17 bases separated the two germline ends. Germline loops: CDR1 SGHAT, CDR2 FQNNGV. Written as DNA, the CDR3 is TGTGCCAGCAGCCCCCGGGAAGGGGGGGGAAAACTGTTTTTT. Amino acid sequence: CASSPREGGGKLFF.

The CDR3 coding sequence is TGTGCCAGCAGCTTAGGCGGGAGGCCCTCCTACGAGCAGTACTTC. Translated: CASSLGGRPSYEQYF. This chain connects TRBV7-9 to TRBJ2-7; 8 bases are shared with TRBD2. Germline CDR1 SEHNR, CDR2 FQNEAQ (reference sequence). V shed 1 base, J shed 0 bases, and the junction held 2 bases outside the gene matches. The CDR3 length is 15 residues.

The rearrangement links TRBV6-1 to TRBJ1-5; perhaps TRBD1 as D (5 bases). Germline V gene data show CDR1 as MNHNS and CDR2 as SASEGT. The V and J ends lost 1 base and 7 bases respectively, with 11 bases between them. CDR3 length: 14 amino acids. The CDR3 here is CASSEGRDEQPQHF. The DNA for the CDR3 is TGTGCCAGCAGTGAAGGCAGGGACGAGCAGCCCCAGCATTTT.

The chain uses TRBV7-9 and TRBJ1-4; 9 bases match TRBD1. V lost 1 base and J lost 7; bases outside the gene matches: 7. Per germline, CDR1 SEHNR and CDR2 FQNEAQ (reference sequence). This CDR3 is 16 amino acids long. This CDR3 is CASSLGTGVVGEKLFF. In nucleotides, the CDR3 is TGTGCCAGCAGCTTAGGGACAGGGGTGGTTGGTGAAAAACTGTTTTTT.

The CDR3 DNA reads TGTGCCAGCAGCTTGAGTCGGACCGAGGGGGGAGAGACCCAGTACTTC. It codes for CASSLSRTEGGETQYF. The V gene is TRBV5-6, the J gene TRBJ2-5; D could derive from TRBD1 or TRBD2 (6 bases each). The V end was cut by 1 base, the J end by 4 bases, with 17 bases between. The CDR3 has 16 amino acids. Germline CDR1 reads SGHDT; CDR2 reads YYEEEE.

The J gene is TRBJ2-3, the V gene TRBV7-3; D is uncertain. Germline values: CDR1 SGHTA, CDR2 FQGTGA. This CDR3 has 16 residues. V dropped 6 bases and J dropped 2 bases, with 18 bases sitting between them. Here the CDR3 reads CASRFNPGEDTDTQYF. CDR3 DNA: TGTGCCAGCAGATTTAACCCAGGAGAGGACACAGATACGCAGTATTTT. Using reference TRBV7-3 and TRBJ2-3 for the parts outside the CDR3, the full variable domain is GAGVSQTPSNKVTEKGKYVELRCDPISGHTALYWYRQSLGQGPEFLIYFQGTGAADDSGLPNDRFFAVRPEGSVSTLKIQRTERGDSAVYLCASRFNPGEDTDTQYFGPGTRLTVL.

The CDR3 sequence: CAISITGRVYEQYF. CDR3 nucleotides: TGTGCCATCAGTATAACAGGGAGGGTCTACGAGCAGTACTTC. The rearrangement uses TRBV10-3 and TRBJ2-7, with D tentatively TRBD2 (7 bases). CDR3 length: 14 amino acids. Germline V gene lookup returns CDR1 ENHRY and CDR2 SYGVKD. Deletions cut 5 bases from V and 3 bases from J, with 14 bases between.

The rearrangement uses TRBV9 and TRBJ2-3; 12 nucleotides agree with TRBD2. Germline V gene lookup returns CDR1 SGDLS and CDR2 YYNGEE. V trimming: 4 bases; J trimming: 2 bases; junction bases outside the gene matches: 5. This CDR3 contains 16 residues. The CDR3 spells CASSLRTSGATDTQYF. DNA for the CDR3: TGTGCCAGCAGCCTACGGACTAGCGGGGCCACAGATACGCAGTATTTT.

V is TRBV6-6 and J is TRBJ2-5; 7 bases agree with TRBD2. The CDR3 consists of 15 residues. With V trimmed by 5 bases and J by 3 bases, 9 bases remained unmatched. Germline loops: CDR1 MNHNY, CDR2 SVGAGI (reference sequence). The CDR3: CASSRAERGEETQYF. CDR3 in DNA: TGTGCCAGCAGTAGGGCCGAGCGGGGAGAAGAGACCCAGTACTTC.

The chain uses TRBV7-9 and TRBJ2-1, with 9 positions matching TRBD2. CDR1 SEHNR and CDR2 FQNEAQ come from the germline V gene (reference sequence). The CDR3 has 14 residues. With 6 bases clipped from V and 6 bases from J, the junction kept 6 bases outside the gene matches. The CDR3 DNA reads as TGTGCCAGCAGGGATAGCGGGAGAACCAATGAGCAGTTCTTC. Translating gives CASRDSGRTNEQFF.

The chain combines TRBV6-1 with TRBJ2-7; the D gene is possibly TRBD1 (6 bases). V gave up 3 bases and J gave up 4 bases, with 13 bases separating them. The CDR3 contains 14 residues. Germline CDR1 MNHNS, CDR2 SASEGT. The CDR3 nucleotides are TGTGCCAGCAGTGATCTGCAGGGGACGTACGAGCAGTACTTC. It yields the protein CASSDLQGTYEQYF.

The gene calls are TRBV5-6 and TRBJ2-1; perhaps TRBD1 as D (5 bases). V shed 2 bases and J shed 8 bases, with 14 bases lying between them. Germline assignment: CDR1 SGHDT and CDR2 YYEEEE. The CDR3 is made up of 14 amino acids. CDR3 nucleotides: TGTGCCAGCAGCTTCGCCCCCTGGGGCTATGAGCAGTTCTTC. Translated, it gives CASSFAPWGYEQFF.